This TCR beta chain was identified during a study of OX40 agonist ivuxolimab in advanced cancers. Study context: Ivuxolimab is an agonistic anti-OX40 (CD134) antibody, and patients were treated with it.

With 2 bases removed from V and 4 bases from J, the gap between germline ends came to 11 bases. The CDR3 spans 14 residues. CDR1 is SGHTA and CDR2 is FQGTGA in the germline V gene. This table comes from immunoSEQ multiplex PCR, and its TCRdb copy is limited to in-frame clones, with some not included. Of tens of thousands of clones listed, around 80% are singletons. The chain couples TRBV7-3 to TRBJ1-1; D uncertain. The input for sequencing was CD4+ or CD8+ T cells sorted from blood, taken in a trial of the OX40 agonist ivuxolimab. The sequence derives from an adult with an advanced solid tumor such as melanoma, head and neck, liver or kidney cancer. The CDR3 sequence is CASSLEGLATEAFF. DNA of the CDR3: TGTGCCAGCAGCTTAGAAGGTCTAGCCACTGAAGCTTTCTTT.